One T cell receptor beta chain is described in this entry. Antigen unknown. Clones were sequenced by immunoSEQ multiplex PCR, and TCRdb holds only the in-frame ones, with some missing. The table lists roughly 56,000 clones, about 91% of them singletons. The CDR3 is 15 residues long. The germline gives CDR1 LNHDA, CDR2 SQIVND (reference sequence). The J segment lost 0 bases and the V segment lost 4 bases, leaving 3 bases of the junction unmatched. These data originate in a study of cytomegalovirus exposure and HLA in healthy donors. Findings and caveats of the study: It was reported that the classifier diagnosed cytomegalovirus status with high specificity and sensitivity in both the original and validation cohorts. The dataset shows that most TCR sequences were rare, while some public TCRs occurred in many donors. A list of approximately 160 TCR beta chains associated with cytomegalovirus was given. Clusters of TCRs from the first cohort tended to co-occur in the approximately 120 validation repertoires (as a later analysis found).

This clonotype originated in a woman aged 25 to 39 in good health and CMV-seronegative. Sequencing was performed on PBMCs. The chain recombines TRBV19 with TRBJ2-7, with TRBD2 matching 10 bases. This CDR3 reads CASSRTSGSSYEQYF. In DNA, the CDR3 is TGTGCCAGTAGTAGGACTAGCGGTAGCTCCTACGAGCAGTACTTC.